This T cell receptor beta chain was retrieved from a study of blood T cell repertoires in COVID-19. Study-wide context: Samples taken during acute and convalescent COVID-19 were collected in the United States, Italy and Spain. PBMCs, B-cell-depleted T cells, or T cells provided the cDNA or gDNA that made up the material.

Assay used: immunoSEQ multiplex PCR; TCRdb lists only in-frame clones, some missing. The table includes fewer than 250,000 clones, about 94% detected once. V shed 3 bases and J shed 2 bases, with 8 bases lying between them. The CDR3 sequence is 14 residues long. CDR1 and CDR2 (germline): SGHTA, FQGTGA. The material sequenced was peripheral blood. This chain joins TRBV7-3 and TRBJ1-3, with TRBD1 as a possible D gene (5 bases). This sequence was found in a man aged 60-69 years with COVID-19, enrolled during active disease. The CDR3 protein is CASSFGGPGNTIYF. CDR3 in DNA: TGTGCCAGCAGCTTCGGGGGTCCTGGAAACACCATATATTTT.